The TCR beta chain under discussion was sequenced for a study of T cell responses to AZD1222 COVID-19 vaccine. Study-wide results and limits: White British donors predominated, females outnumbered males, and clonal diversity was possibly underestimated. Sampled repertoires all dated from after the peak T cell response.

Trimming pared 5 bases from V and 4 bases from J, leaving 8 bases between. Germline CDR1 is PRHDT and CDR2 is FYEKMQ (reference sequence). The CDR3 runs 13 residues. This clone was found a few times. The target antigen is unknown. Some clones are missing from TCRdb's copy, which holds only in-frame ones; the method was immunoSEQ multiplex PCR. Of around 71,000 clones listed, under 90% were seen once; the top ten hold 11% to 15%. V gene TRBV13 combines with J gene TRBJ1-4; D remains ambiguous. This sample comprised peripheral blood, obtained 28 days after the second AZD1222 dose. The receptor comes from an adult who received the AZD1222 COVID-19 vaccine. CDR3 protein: CASSRDNNEKLFF. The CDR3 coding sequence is TGTGCCAGCAGCCGAGATAATAATGAAAAACTGTTTTTT.